This record covers a single TCR beta chain. This may come from a read error, since a much larger clone is one base off. This sample was taken from a study of T cells in Graves' hyperthyroidism and ophthalmopathy. In the study overall: Once the initial diagnosis was made, peripheral blood was obtained before any treatment.

Amplification of TCR beta CDR3 regions was performed using RNA transcripts as template. Initially, a first-round RT-PCR of the TCR CDR3 employed the HTBI primer set. TCRdb itself ran the multiplex PCR reads through MiXCR, one entry per CDR3 protein. The data show some 300,000 distinct CDR3 sequences, with roughly 14% seen just once and 7.8% held by the top ten. The CDR3 spans 12 residues. Germline V gives CDR1 SGHRS, CDR2 YFSETQ. The TCR was taken from a woman aged 25 to 39 with Graves' hyperthyroidism that later progressed to Graves' ophthalmopathy. Sequences were obtained from blood. J is TRBJ1-2 and V is TRBV5-1; perhaps TRBD1 as D (6 bases). The CDR3 sequence: CASSTSGDGHTF. The DNA for the CDR3 is TGCGCCAGCAGCACCTCAGGGGATGGCCACACCTTC.